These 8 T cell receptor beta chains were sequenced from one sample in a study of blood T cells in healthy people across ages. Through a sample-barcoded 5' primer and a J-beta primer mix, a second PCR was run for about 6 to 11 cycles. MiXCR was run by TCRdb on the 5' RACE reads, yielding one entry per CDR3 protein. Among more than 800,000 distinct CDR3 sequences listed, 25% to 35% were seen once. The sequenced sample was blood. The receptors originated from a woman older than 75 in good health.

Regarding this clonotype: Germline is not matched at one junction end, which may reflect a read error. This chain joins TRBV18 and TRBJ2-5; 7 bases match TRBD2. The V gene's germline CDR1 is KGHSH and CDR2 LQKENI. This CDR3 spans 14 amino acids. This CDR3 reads CAGSLSGGRETQYF. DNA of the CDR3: TGTGCCGGCTCACTCTCGGGGGGACGAGAGACCCAGTACTTC.

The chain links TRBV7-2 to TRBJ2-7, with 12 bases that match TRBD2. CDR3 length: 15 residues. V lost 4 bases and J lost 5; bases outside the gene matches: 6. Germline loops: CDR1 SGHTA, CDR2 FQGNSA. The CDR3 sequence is CASSSPTSGGHEQYF. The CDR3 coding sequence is TGTGCCAGCAGCTCCCCGACTAGCGGGGGCCACGAGCAGTACTTC.

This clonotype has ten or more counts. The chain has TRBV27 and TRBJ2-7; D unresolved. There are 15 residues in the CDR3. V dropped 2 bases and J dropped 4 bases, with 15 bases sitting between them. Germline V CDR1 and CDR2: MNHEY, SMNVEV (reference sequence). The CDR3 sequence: CASSLLPQISYEQYF. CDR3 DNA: TGTGCCAGCAGTTTACTGCCGCAGATATCTTACGAGCAGTACTTC.

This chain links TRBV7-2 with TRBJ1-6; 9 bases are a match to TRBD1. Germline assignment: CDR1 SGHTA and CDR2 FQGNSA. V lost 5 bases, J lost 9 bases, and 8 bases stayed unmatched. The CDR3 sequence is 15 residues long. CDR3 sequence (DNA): TGTGCCAGCAGCCCGGGGACAGGGTTTTTTTCACCCCTCCACTTT. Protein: CASSPGTGFFSPLHF.

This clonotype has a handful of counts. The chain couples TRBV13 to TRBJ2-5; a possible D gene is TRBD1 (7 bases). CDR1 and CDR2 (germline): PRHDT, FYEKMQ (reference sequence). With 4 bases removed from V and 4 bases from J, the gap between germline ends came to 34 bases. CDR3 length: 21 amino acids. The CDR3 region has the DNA TGTGCCAGCAGCTCCCTGCCTAGGGGGCGGGCGGGGAGAGAAAAGGGAGAGACCCAGTACTTC. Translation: CASSSLPRGRAGREKGETQYF.

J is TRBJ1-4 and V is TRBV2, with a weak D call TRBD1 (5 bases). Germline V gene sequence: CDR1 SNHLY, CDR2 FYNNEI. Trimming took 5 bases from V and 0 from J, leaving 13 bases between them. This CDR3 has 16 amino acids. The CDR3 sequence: CASSRQLSATNEKLFF. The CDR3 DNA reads TGTGCCAGCAGTCGACAGCTTAGCGCAACTAATGAAAAACTGTTTTTT.

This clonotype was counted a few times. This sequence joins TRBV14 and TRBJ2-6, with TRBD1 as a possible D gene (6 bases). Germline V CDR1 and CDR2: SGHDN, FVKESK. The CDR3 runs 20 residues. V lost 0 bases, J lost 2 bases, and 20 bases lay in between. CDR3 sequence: CASSQDVISRGRAGANVLTF. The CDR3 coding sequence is TGTGCCAGCAGCCAAGACGTGATAAGCAGGGGTAGGGCTGGGGCCAACGTCCTGACTTTC.

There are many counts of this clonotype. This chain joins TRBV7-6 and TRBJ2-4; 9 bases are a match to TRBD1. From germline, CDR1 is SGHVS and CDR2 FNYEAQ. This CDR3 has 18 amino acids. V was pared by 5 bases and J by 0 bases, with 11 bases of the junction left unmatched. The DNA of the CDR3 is TGTGCCAGCAGCCCGTCCCGGGACAGGGTTCTAGCCAAAAACATTCAGTACTTC. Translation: CASSPSRDRVLAKNIQYF.